The present entry profiles one T cell receptor beta chain with its context. Its antigen is still unknown. Naive CD8 libraries used about 17,000 to 1,000,000 sorted cells and 10%, 30% or 50% RNA. Naive CD8 T cells, phenotype CD8+CD4-CCR7+CD45RA+, were sorted. Germline V gene data show CDR1 as KGHDR and CDR2 as SFDVKD. The length of the CDR3 is 15 residues. V was clipped by 0 bases and J by 2 bases, with 6 bases between them. This entry is derived from a study of molecular identifiers for immune sequencing clone quantification. TCRdb reprocessed the PCR reads via MiXCR and lists one record per CDR3 protein. Counted here are under 800,000 distinct CDR3 sequences, 25% occurring once; the ten biggest clones make up 0.7% to 0.95%. Study observations and caveats: Clones carrying above 20 RNA copies accounted for over 97% of effector molecules, under 1% in naive cells.

This chain links TRBV24-1 with TRBJ2-2; the D is unclear. This sequence originates from a human donor in good health. Some libraries in this study had Jurkat cell RNA spiked in. The sequenced sample consisted of naive CD8+ T cells from blood, with Jurkat cell RNA spiked in. Subset described: FACS-sorted CD8+CD4-CCR7+CD45RA+ naive T cells. The CDR3 DNA is TGTGCCACCAGTGATTTGCTCACAAACACCGGGGAGCTGTTTTTT. Its protein is CATSDLLTNTGELFF.